The rows below give T cell receptor beta chains drawn from one sample of a study of cytotoxic CD8 clonotypes in ibrutinib-treated CLL. Only in-frame clones appear in the TCRdb table, and some are missing; sequencing was by immunoSEQ multiplex PCR. The sample holds roughly 110,000 clones, 58% seen once. Material: PBMCs, obtained after 24 months of ibrutinib treatment. These receptors originate from a human donor with chronic lymphocytic leukemia. CDR3s include the opening cysteine and the closing phenylalanine or tryptophan. D genes are given only for firm matches. Part of the rows lack a size; the others show once, few, many or a class for expanded clones.

>-|TRBV29-1|TRBD1|TRBJ1-1
TGCAGCGTCTTCAGGGGGGGGACTGAAGCTTTCTTT
CSVFRGGTEAFF
>-|TRBV4-2|-|TRBJ2-7
TGTGCCAGCAGCCAAGGTGTCTTTGGGGTCAACGAGCAGTACTTC
CASSQGVFGVNEQYF
>-|TRBV25-1|TRBD1|TRBJ1-1
TGTGCCAGCACTAGACAGGGGGCTGCTTTCTTT
CASTRQGAAFF
>-|TRBV6-1|-|TRBJ2-7
TGTGCCAGCAGCAGGGGAAGGGACACCGAGCAGTACTTC
CASSRGRDTEQYF
>-|TRBV7-2|-|TRBJ1-1
TGTGCCAGCAGCTCCCCTCCGCGAAGATTGAACACTGAAGCTTTCTTT
CASSSPPRRLNTEAFF
>-|TRBV19|-|TRBJ2-5
TGTGCCAGTACCCCCGGACAGCACCAAGAGACCCAGTACTTC
CASTPGQHQETQYF
>-|TRBV7-8|-|TRBJ2-7
TGTGCCAGCAGCTTATCACCTCTCTCCTACGAGCAGTACTTC
CASSLSPLSYEQYF
>-|TRBV7-8|-|TRBJ2-7
TGTGCCAGCAGCCAAAAGGGTACCTACGAGCAGTACTTC
CASSQKGTYEQYF
>few|TRBV6-5|-|TRBJ2-2
TGTGCCAGCAGTTTATCACGGGACACCGGGGAGCTGTTTTTT
CASSLSRDTGELFF
>-|TRBV6-5|TRBD1|TRBJ1-1
TGTGCCAGCAGTTACACACTACAGGGGGAAGCTTTCTTT
CASSYTLQGEAFF
>-|TRBV2|-|TRBJ2-1
TGTGCCAGCAGCTTAAATGAGCAGTTCTTC
CASSLNEQFF
>many|TRBV2|TRBD1|TRBJ1-6
TGTGCCAGCGGGGACAGGTTAGATTCACCCCTCCACTTT
CASGDRLDSPLHF
>-|TRBV18|-|TRBJ1-2
TGTGCCAGCTCACCACCGAGGCTTAACTATGGCTACACCTTC
CASSPPRLNYGYTF
>-|TRBV7-2|TRBD2|TRBJ2-2
TGTGCCAGCAGCTCCTCTAGCGGTTTAGGAACCGGGGAGCTGTTTTTT
CASSSSSGLGTGELFF
>-|TRBV5-1|-|TRBJ1-5
TGCGCCAGCAGTCAGGCAGGAGAGAGCAATCAGCCCCAGCATTTT
CASSQAGESNQPQHF
>few|TRBV11-3|-|TRBJ1-5
TGTGCCAGCAGCCTCGGGAACAATCAGCCCCAGCATTTT
CASSLGNNQPQHF
>-|TRBV9|TRBD1|TRBJ2-1
TGTGCCAGCAGCGTACAGGGACAGCCGAACAATGAGCAGTTCTTC
CASSVQGQPNNEQFF
>-|TRBV19|TRBD1|TRBJ2-3
TGTGCCAGTAGTATTACAGGGGACGGCACAGATACGCAGTATTTT
CASSITGDGTDTQYF
>-|TRBV30|-|TRBJ1-2
TGTGCCTGGAGGTTGGGATCCACTAACTATGGCTACACCTTC
CAWRLGSTNYGYTF
>-|TRBV7-2|-|TRBJ1-2
TGTGCCAGCAGCTTAGGTCCAGGCCAGTCGGGCTATGGCTACACCTTC
CASSLGPGQSGYGYTF
>-|TRBV5-1|TRBD1|TRBJ1-2
TGCGCCAGCAGCTTGGCCGTCTCAGTCCTCGGGACAGCTGGGGTCTATGGCTACACCTTC
CASSLAVSVLGTAGVYGYTF
>few|TRBV10-1|-|TRBJ1-1
TGCGCCAGCAGTTCGAGGGTCACTGAAGCTTTCTTT
CASSSRVTEAFF
>-|TRBV21-1|-|TRBJ1-2
TGTGCCAGCAGCAAACAGGTGACCTACTATGGCTACACCTTC
CASSKQVTYYGYTF
>-|TRBV6-5|TRBD1|TRBJ2-7
TGTGCCAGCAGTTGGACAGGGGGTTCCTACGAGCAGTACTTC
CASSWTGGSYEQYF
>-|TRBV7-2|-|TRBJ2-7
TGTGCCAGCAGCCTCAACAGGGTTGTTAACGAGCAGTACTTC
CASSLNRVVNEQYF
>-|TRBV7-6|-|TRBJ2-3
TGTGCCAGCAGCCCCGAAGCTTTAGGGCCCATTACAGATACGCAGTATTTT
CASSPEALGPITDTQYF
>few|TRBV5-1|-|TRBJ2-2
TGCGCCAGCAGACCCCCGGTGGCTACCTCTGGCTCCGGGGAGCTGTTTTTT
CASRPPVATSGSGELFF
>few|TRBV20-1|-|TRBJ1-2
TGCAGTGCTGGGACGGATGGCTACACCTTC
CSAGTDGYTF
>-|TRBV5-1|-|TRBJ2-7
TGCGCCAGCAGCCCGGGACTGCACTACGAGCAGTACTTC
CASSPGLHYEQYF
>-|TRBV7-2|-|TRBJ2-2
TGTGCCACCAGGCCAGCGAACACCGGGGAGCTGTTTTTT
CATRPANTGELFF
>-|TRBV19|TRBD1|TRBJ2-3
TGTGCCAGTAGTGACCGGGACAGGGGTAATACGCAGTATTTT
CASSDRDRGNTQYF
>-|TRBV9|-|TRBJ2-2
TGTGCCAGCAGCCGGGGGCCCGGCACCGGGGAGCTGTTTTTT
CASSRGPGTGELFF
>-|TRBV2|TRBD2|TRBJ2-2
TGTGCCAGCAGACCGACTAGCGGGGGGTCCTTTCCCACCGGGGAGCTGTTTTTT
CASRPTSGGSFPTGELFF
>once|TRBV7-2|-|TRBJ2-7
TGTGCCAGCAGCTTAATGACCTACGAGCAGTACTTC
CASSLMTYEQYF
>-|TRBV2|-|TRBJ1-4
TGTGCCAGCAGTGATTCCGCGGGGGGAGGCGAAAAACTGTTTTTT
CASSDSAGGGEKLFF
>-|TRBV6-5|-|TRBJ1-1
TGTGCCAGCAGAAGGGGCCCCCAAGGGACGGAAGCTTTCTTT
CASRRGPQGTEAFF
>once|TRBV11-3|TRBD1|TRBJ1-1
TGTGCCAGCAGCTTACACGGACAGGGGTTGAGGGGCACTGAAGCTTTCTTT
CASSLHGQGLRGTEAFF
>-|TRBV20-1|-|TRBJ2-6
TGCAGTGCTTCTGGGGCCAACGTCCTGACTTTC
CSASGANVLTF
>-|TRBV6-5|-|TRBJ2-4
TGTGCCAGCAGCCCCGGCGGGGTAAACATTCAGTACTTC
CASSPGGVNIQYF
>-|TRBV5-1|-|TRBJ2-6
TGCGCCAGCAGGTGGCCTGGGGCCAACGTCCTGACTTTC
CASRWPGANVLTF
>-|TRBV10-3|-|TRBJ1-1
TGTGCCATCAGTGAGTTGGGGAACACTGAAGCTTTCTTT
CAISELGNTEAFF
>once|TRBV7-6|-|TRBJ2-3
TGTGCCAGCAGCCCGGGCTCTAGCACAGATACGCAGTATTTT
CASSPGSSTDTQYF
>-|TRBV18|-|TRBJ2-5
TGTGCCAGCTCACCCAACGGGCGGCAAGAGACCCAGTACTTC
CASSPNGRQETQYF
>-|TRBV7-2|-|TRBJ2-1
TGTGCCAGCAGCCTCCTCTCGGGCTACAATGAGCAGTTCTTC
CASSLLSGYNEQFF